The T cell receptor beta chain under discussion was sequenced for a study of molecular identifiers for immune sequencing clone quantification. Points from the study as a whole: Clone sizes could be underestimated for highly expanded clones when identical TCR molecules share a barcode.

A note on this clonotype: Its target is unknown. The CDR3 does not end in the conserved phenylalanine or tryptophan, so this is likely a read error.

Using its own MiXCR run on the PCR reads, TCRdb lists one record per CDR3 protein. The sample lists approximately 500,000 distinct CDR3 sequences, under 30% occurring once. The V end was cut by 8 bases, the J end by 2 bases, with 25 bases between. The CDR3 contains 17 residues. Source material: naive CD8+ T cells from blood, with Jurkat cell RNA spiked in. Subset: FACS-sorted CD8+CD4-CCR7+CD45RA+ naive T cells. The TCR comes from a human donor in good health. Some libraries in this study had Jurkat cell RNA spiked in. The chain recombines TRBV5-3 with TRBJ2-5, with D perhaps TRBD2 (6 bases). TRBV5-3 is marked as an open reading frame, function uncertain. The chain's CDR3 is CASSLRSGGGEQETQYL. The CDR3 DNA is TGTGCCAGCAGCCTCCGATCTGGGGGAGGCGAACAAGAGACCCAGTACCTC.